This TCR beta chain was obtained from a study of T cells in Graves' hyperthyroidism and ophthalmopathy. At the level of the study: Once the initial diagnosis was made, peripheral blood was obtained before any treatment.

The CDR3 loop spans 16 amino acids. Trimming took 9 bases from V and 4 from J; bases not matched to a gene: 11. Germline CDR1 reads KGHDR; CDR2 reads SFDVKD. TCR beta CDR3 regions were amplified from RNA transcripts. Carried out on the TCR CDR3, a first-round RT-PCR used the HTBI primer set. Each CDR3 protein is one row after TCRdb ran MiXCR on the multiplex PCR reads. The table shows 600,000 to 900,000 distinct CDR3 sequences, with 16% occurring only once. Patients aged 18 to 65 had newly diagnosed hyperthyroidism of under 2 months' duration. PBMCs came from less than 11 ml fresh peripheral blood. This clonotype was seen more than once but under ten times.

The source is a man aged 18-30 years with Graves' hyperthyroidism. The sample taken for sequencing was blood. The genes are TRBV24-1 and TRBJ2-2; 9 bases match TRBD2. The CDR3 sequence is CATAHPASGITGELFF. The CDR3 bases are TGTGCCACCGCCCACCCCGCTAGCGGGATCACCGGGGAGCTGTTTTTT.